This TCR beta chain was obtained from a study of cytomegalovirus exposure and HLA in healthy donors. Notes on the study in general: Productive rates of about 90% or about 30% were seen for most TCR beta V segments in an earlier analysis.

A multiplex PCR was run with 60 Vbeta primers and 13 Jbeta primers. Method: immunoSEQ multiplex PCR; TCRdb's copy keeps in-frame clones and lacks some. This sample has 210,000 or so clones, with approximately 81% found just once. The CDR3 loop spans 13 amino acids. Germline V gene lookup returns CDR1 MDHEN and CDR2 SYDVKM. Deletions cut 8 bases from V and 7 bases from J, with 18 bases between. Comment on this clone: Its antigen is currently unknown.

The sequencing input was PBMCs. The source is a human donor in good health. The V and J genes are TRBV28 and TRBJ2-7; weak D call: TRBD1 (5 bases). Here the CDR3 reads CASLHPIQGEQYF. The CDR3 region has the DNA TGTGCCAGCCTACACCCTATTCAGGGTGAGCAGTACTTC.